The rows below give T cell receptor beta chains drawn from one sample of a study of blood T cell repertoires in COVID-19. Clones were sequenced by immunoSEQ multiplex PCR, and TCRdb holds only the in-frame ones, with some missing. The repertoire includes tens of thousands of clones, roughly 83% of them detected once, and over 2% sits in the top ten. Sequencing used peripheral blood. These TCRs come from a man older than 75 with active or convalescent COVID-19. The CDR3 runs from the conserved cysteine through the conserved F or W. Each record gives: clone size, J gene, V gene, D gene, CDR3 protein, CDR3 DNA. The D gene is left open where the match is weak. The listing skips clone size in some rows; elsewhere it reads once, few, many or a size class.

abundance: .
j_gene: TRBJ2-7
v_gene: TRBV19
d_gene: .
CDR3aa: CASSAPRAPYEQYF
CDR3nt: TGTGCCAGTAGTGCACCCAGGGCTCCGTACGAGCAGTACTTC

abundance: .
j_gene: TRBJ2-1
v_gene: TRBV7-8
d_gene: .
CDR3aa: CASSLGPSSYNEQFF
CDR3nt: TGTGCCAGCAGCTTAGGGCCCAGCTCCTACAATGAGCAGTTCTTC

abundance: .
j_gene: TRBJ2-5
v_gene: TRBV27
d_gene: TRBD1
CDR3aa: CASSFGTGDETQYF
CDR3nt: TGTGCCAGCAGTTTTGGGACAGGGGACGAGACCCAGTACTTC

abundance: once
j_gene: TRBJ2-1
v_gene: TRBV5-1
d_gene: .
CDR3aa: CASSTGRSVNEQFF
CDR3nt: TGCGCCAGCAGCACAGGGAGATCGGTCAATGAGCAGTTCTTC

abundance: once
j_gene: TRBJ1-3
v_gene: TRBV30
d_gene: .
CDR3aa: CAWSVKIRNTIYF
CDR3nt: TGTGCCTGGAGTGTGAAAATCAGGAACACCATATATTTT

abundance: .
j_gene: TRBJ1-6
v_gene: TRBV30
d_gene: .
CDR3aa: CAWSGSSYNSPLHF
CDR3nt: TGTGCCTGGAGTGGGAGCTCCTATAATTCACCCCTCCACTTT

abundance: once
j_gene: TRBJ2-5
v_gene: TRBV27
d_gene: .
CDR3aa: CASSPRHGVQETQYF
CDR3nt: TGTGCCAGCAGCCCGAGGCACGGAGTCCAAGAGACCCAGTACTTC

abundance: .
j_gene: TRBJ2-7
v_gene: TRBV27
d_gene: TRBD2
CDR3aa: CASSPSRGAGAYEQYF
CDR3nt: TGTGCCAGCAGCCCGTCACGTGGAGCGGGAGCCTACGAGCAGTACTTC

abundance: .
j_gene: TRBJ2-2
v_gene: TRBV27
d_gene: TRBD2
CDR3aa: CASSPRLAGGIGELFF
CDR3nt: TGTGCCAGCAGCCCACGACTAGCGGGAGGGATCGGGGAGCTGTTTTTT

abundance: few
j_gene: TRBJ1-6
v_gene: TRBV28
d_gene: TRBD1
CDR3aa: CASSFPKGQGRSPLHF
CDR3nt: TGTGCCAGCAGTTTCCCAAAAGGACAGGGGCGCTCACCCCTCCACTTT

abundance: once
j_gene: TRBJ2-3
v_gene: TRBV15
d_gene: TRBD2
CDR3aa: CATSRDLVAGVTDTQYF
CDR3nt: TGTGCCACCAGCAGAGATTTGGTAGCGGGGGTCACAGATACGCAGTATTTT

abundance: few
j_gene: TRBJ1-6
v_gene: TRBV6-5
d_gene: .
CDR3aa: CASLGGGIRDSPLHF
CDR3nt: TGTGCCAGCCTGGGGGGGGGTATCCGTGATTCACCCCTCCACTTT

abundance: .
j_gene: TRBJ2-3
v_gene: TRBV20-1
d_gene: TRBD2
CDR3aa: CSASRLAGSTDTQYF
CDR3nt: TGCAGTGCTAGTAGACTAGCGGGCAGCACAGATACGCAGTATTTT

abundance: .
j_gene: TRBJ1-2
v_gene: TRBV28
d_gene: .
CDR3aa: CASSLRPKGLGYGYTF
CDR3nt: TGTGCCAGCAGTTTACGACCGAAGGGACTCGGATATGGCTACACCTTC

abundance: .
j_gene: TRBJ2-4
v_gene: TRBV3-1/TRBV3-2
d_gene: TRBD2
CDR3aa: CASSQRLAGGPGAKNIQYF
CDR3nt: TGTGCCAGCAGCCAAAGACTAGCGGGGGGGCCGGGAGCCAAAAACATTCAGTACTTC

abundance: .
j_gene: TRBJ1-1
v_gene: TRBV6-5
d_gene: .
CDR3aa: CASSRTVNTEAFF
CDR3nt: TGTGCCAGCAGCAGGACAGTGAACACTGAAGCTTTCTTT

abundance: .
j_gene: TRBJ1-1
v_gene: TRBV19
d_gene: TRBD1
CDR3aa: CASSKTGKHTEAFF
CDR3nt: TGTGCCAGTAGTAAGACAGGGAAACACACTGAAGCTTTCTTT

abundance: .
j_gene: TRBJ2-1
v_gene: TRBV3-1/TRBV3-2
d_gene: .
CDR3aa: CASSQRVDSEQFF
CDR3nt: TGTGCCAGCAGCCAGAGGGTTGATAGTGAGCAGTTCTTC

abundance: .
j_gene: TRBJ2-2
v_gene: TRBV9
d_gene: .
CDR3aa: CASSVAGSVTGELFF
CDR3nt: TGTGCCAGCAGCGTAGCTGGCAGTGTCACCGGGGAGCTGTTTTTT

abundance: .
j_gene: TRBJ1-5
v_gene: TRBV27
d_gene: .
CDR3aa: CATARGRISNQPQHF
CDR3nt: TGTGCCACCGCGCGGGGACGGATTAGCAATCAGCCCCAGCATTTT

abundance: .
j_gene: TRBJ2-2
v_gene: TRBV2
d_gene: .
CDR3aa: CASRGGLGGTGELFF
CDR3nt: TGTGCCAGCAGGGGCGGGCTGGGTGGCACCGGGGAGCTGTTTTTT

abundance: .
j_gene: TRBJ2-1
v_gene: TRBV20-1
d_gene: .
CDR3aa: CSYQGSGEQFF
CDR3nt: TGCAGCTATCAGGGGTCGGGTGAGCAGTTCTTC

abundance: few
j_gene: TRBJ2-4
v_gene: TRBV5-1
d_gene: .
CDR3aa: CASSLRARENIQYF
CDR3nt: TGCGCCAGCAGCTTACGGGCGAGGGAAAACATTCAGTACTTC

abundance: few
j_gene: TRBJ1-3
v_gene: TRBV19
d_gene: .
CDR3aa: CASSIRQRNTIYF
CDR3nt: TGTGCCAGTAGTATTCGACAGCGAAACACCATATATTTT

abundance: .
j_gene: TRBJ1-2
v_gene: TRBV15
d_gene: TRBD1
CDR3aa: CATSLGTGGNYGYTF
CDR3nt: TGTGCCACCTCCTTGGGGACAGGGGGAAACTATGGCTACACCTTC